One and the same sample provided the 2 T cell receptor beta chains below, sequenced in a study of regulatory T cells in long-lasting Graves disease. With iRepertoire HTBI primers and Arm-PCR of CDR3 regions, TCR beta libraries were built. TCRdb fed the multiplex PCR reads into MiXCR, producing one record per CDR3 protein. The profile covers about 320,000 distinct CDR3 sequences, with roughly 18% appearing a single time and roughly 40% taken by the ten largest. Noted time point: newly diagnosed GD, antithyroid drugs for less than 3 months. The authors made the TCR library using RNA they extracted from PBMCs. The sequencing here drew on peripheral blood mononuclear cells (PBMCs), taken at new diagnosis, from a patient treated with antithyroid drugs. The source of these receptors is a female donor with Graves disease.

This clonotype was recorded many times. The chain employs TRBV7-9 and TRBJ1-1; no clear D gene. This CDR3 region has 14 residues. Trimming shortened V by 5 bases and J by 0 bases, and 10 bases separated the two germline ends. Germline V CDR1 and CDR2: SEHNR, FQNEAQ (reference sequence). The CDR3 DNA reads TGTGCCAGCAGCGCAAGCGCGGTGAACACTGAAGCTTTCTTT. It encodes CASSASAVNTEAFF. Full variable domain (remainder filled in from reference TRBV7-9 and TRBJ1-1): DTGVSQNPRHKITKRGQNVTFRCDPISEHNRLYWYRQTLGQGPEFLTYFQNEAQLEKSRLLSDRFSAERPKGSFSTLEIQRTEQGDSAMYLCASSASAVNTEAFFGQGTRLTVV.

CDR3 residues: CASSLELAGVGTGELFF. The CDR3 region has the DNA TGCGCCAGCAGCTTGGAACTAGCGGGAGTGGGAACCGGGGAGCTGTTTTTT. The chain combines TRBV5-1 with TRBJ2-2, with TRBD2 identical over 11 bases. In germline, CDR1 is SGHRS, CDR2 YFSETQ. After removal of 0 bases from V and 5 bases from J, the junction contained 6 bases not matched to a gene. The CDR3 loop spans 17 amino acids.